Detailed here is one T cell receptor beta chain. The antigen remains unidentified. The CDR3 contains 12 residues. Trimming left V 5 bases short and J 7 bases short, with 11 bases between. Looked up from germline, CDR1 is LGHDT and CDR2 is YNNKEL (reference sequence). These data belong to a study of T cell responses to AZD1222 COVID-19 vaccine. General study findings and limits: AZD1222 recipients seropositive at baseline numbered only 5 or 6. Most donors were white British and more were female, and clonal diversity was possibly underestimated. There were vaccine-associated CD4 TCRs across spike, dominant at 160-218 and 743-854. Targeting of unmutated variant regions was reportedly seen in nearly half of spike-specific TCRs.

The method was immunoSEQ multiplex PCR; TCRdb's version includes in-frame clones alone and lacks a portion of them. The sample holds 100,000 or so clones, around 94% seen once. The sequencing used peripheral blood, collected on day 0 of AZD1222 vaccination. V gene TRBV3-1 (or the pseudogene TRBV3-2) combines with J gene TRBJ1-2; D remains unclear. The TCR originated in an adult in good health. In DNA form, the CDR3 reads TGTGCCAGCAGCGGGCGTCCGGGTGGCTACACCTTC. It is translated as CASSGRPGGYTF.